Following are 9 T cell receptor beta chains from one sample sequenced in a study of identical twins. TCRdb re-called the 5' RACE reads with MiXCR, one entry per CDR3 protein. The table includes a few hundred thousand distinct CDR3 sequences, roughly 15% detected once. These sequences were also reported in another study, on yellow fever vaccine responses in identical twins.

The sequenced material came from CD4+ T cells sorted from blood. These receptors were collected from a woman in her late teens or twenties in good health.

The V call is TRBV20-1, the J call TRBJ2-5, with D maybe TRBD2 (6 bases). The CDR3 loop spans 11 amino acids. V lost 5 bases and J 9 bases, leaving 13 bases between the germline ends. CDR1 and CDR2 (germline): DFQATT, SNEGSKA (reference sequence). The CDR3 DNA follows: TGCAGTGCTGGGGGTTGGGGGGCCCAGTACTTC. Residues: CSAGGWGAQYF.

This clonotype has just a few counts. The V gene is TRBV5-1, the J gene TRBJ2-3, with 10 bases identical to TRBD2. Germline CDR1 reads SGHRS; CDR2 reads YFSETQ. Trimming took 0 bases from V and 4 from J; bases not matched to a gene: 2. This CDR3 is built from 15 residues. CDR3 sequence: CASSLVGLAPDTQYF. The CDR3 DNA sequence: TGCGCCAGCAGCTTGGTGGGACTAGCGCCAGATACGCAGTATTTT. Variable domain in full (rest from reference TRBV5-1 and TRBJ2-3): KAGVTQTPRYLIKTRGQQVTLSCSPISGHRSVSWYQQTPGQGLQFLFEYFSETQRNKGNFPGRFSGRQFSNSRSEMNVSTLELGDSALYLCASSLVGLAPDTQYFGPGTRLTVL.

This clonotype has more than one count but fewer than ten. CDR3 sequence reads: CASSPKSQKWTSPGTQYF. CDR3 coding DNA: TGCGCCAGCAGCCCGAAATCCCAAAAATGGACTAGCCCCGGGACCCAGTACTTC. The rearrangement links TRBV4-1 to TRBJ2-5, with 8 nucleotides matching TRBD2. The germline gives CDR1 MGHRA, CDR2 YSYEKL. J gave up 7 bases and V 4 bases, and 20 bases lay outside the gene matches. The CDR3 has 18 amino acids.

A few counts support this clonotype. The chain combines TRBV18 with TRBJ1-1; TRBD1 agrees at 7 bases. V lost 3 bases, J lost 4 bases, and 11 bases stayed unmatched. Germline-derived CDR1 and CDR2 are KGHSH and LQKENI. The length of the CDR3 is 16 residues. The CDR3 DNA sequence: TGTGCCAGCTCACCCGTTGAGGGGGCGCTTGGCACTGAAGCTTTCTTT. Translated: CASSPVEGALGTEAFF. Based on the CDR3 plus reference TRBV18 and TRBJ1-1, the full variable domain is NAGVMQNPRHLVRRRGQEARLRCSPMKGHSHVYWYRQLPEEGLKFMVYLQKENIIDESGMPKERFSAEFPKEGPSILRIQQVVRGDSAAYFCASSPVEGALGTEAFFGQGTRLTVV.

V usage is TRBV20-1 and J usage is TRBJ2-3; either TRBD1 or TRBD2 may supply D (5 bases each). Trimming removed 3 bases at V and 0 bases at J, with 16 bases between. The CDR3 extends over 16 amino acids. The V gene's germline CDR1 is DFQATT and CDR2 SNEGSKA (reference sequence). The CDR3 loop is CSARWTGTPSTDTQYF. DNA for the CDR3: TGCAGTGCTAGGTGGACCGGGACGCCTAGCACAGATACGCAGTATTTT.

The chain uses TRBV2 and TRBJ2-7; 12 bases fit TRBD2. The CDR3 has 15 residues. J gave up 6 bases and V 4 bases, and 7 bases lay outside the gene matches. The germline V gene has CDR1 SNHLY and CDR2 FYNNEI. The CDR3 bases are TGTGCCAGCAGTGGAAGGACTAGCGGGACAAGCGAGCAGTACTTC. Protein product: CASSGRTSGTSEQYF.

This clonotype was observed a handful of times. The genes are TRBV5-1 and TRBJ2-3; a possible D gene is TRBD1 (5 bases). Germline V gene data show CDR1 as SGHRS and CDR2 as YFSETQ. The CDR3 contains 15 residues. V was shortened by 0 bases and J by 5 bases, with 13 bases between the two germline ends. CDR3 region: CASSLAVGVKDTQYF. The CDR3 DNA follows: TGCGCCAGCAGCTTGGCCGTAGGGGTTAAAGATACGCAGTATTTT.

Only a few counts were recorded for this clonotype. The J gene is TRBJ2-7, the V gene TRBV11-2; 10 bases are a match to TRBD1. J was trimmed by 5 bases and V by 5 bases; bases with no gene match: 9. CDR1 and CDR2 from the germline V gene are SGHAT and FQNNGV. The CDR3 has 15 amino acids. The CDR3 region has the DNA TGTGCCAGCAGCCCGCAAGGACAGGGGGAGAACGAGCAGTACGTC. It codes for CASSPQGQGENEQYV.

This clonotype appeared a few times. The chain couples TRBV4-1 to TRBJ2-1; 8 nucleotides agree with TRBD2. With V trimmed by 4 bases and J by 2 bases, 7 bases remained unmatched. Looked up from germline, CDR1 is MGHRA and CDR2 is YSYEKL. The CDR3 is 16 amino acids. The CDR3 is CASSPDLAGPYNEQFF. In DNA form, the CDR3 reads TGCGCCAGCAGCCCTGATTTAGCGGGGCCCTACAATGAGCAGTTCTTC.